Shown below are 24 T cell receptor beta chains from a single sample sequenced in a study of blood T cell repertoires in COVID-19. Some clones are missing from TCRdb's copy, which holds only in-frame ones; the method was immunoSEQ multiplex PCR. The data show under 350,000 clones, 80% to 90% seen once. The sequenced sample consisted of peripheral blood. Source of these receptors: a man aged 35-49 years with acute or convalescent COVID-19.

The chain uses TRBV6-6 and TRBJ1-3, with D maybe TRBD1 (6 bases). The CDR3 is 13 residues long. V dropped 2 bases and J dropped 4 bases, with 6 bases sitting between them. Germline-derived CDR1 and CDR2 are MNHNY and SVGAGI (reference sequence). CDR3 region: CASSYGQGNTIYF. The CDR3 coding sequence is TGTGCCAGCAGTTACGGACAGGGAAACACCATATATTTT.

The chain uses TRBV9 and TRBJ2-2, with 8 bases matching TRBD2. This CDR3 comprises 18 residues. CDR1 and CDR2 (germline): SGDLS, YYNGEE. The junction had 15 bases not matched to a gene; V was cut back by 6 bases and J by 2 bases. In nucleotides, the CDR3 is TGTGCCAGCACCGTGGGGCAAGCGGGGGTTCTAAACACCGGGGAGCTGTTTTTT. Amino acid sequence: CASTVGQAGVLNTGELFF.

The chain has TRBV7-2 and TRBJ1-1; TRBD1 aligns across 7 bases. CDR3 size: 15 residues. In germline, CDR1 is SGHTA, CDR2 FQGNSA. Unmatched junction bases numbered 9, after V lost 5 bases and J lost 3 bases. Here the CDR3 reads CASSPNRGLDTEAFF. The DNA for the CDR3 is TGTGCCAGCAGCCCAAACAGGGGATTAGACACTGAAGCTTTCTTT.

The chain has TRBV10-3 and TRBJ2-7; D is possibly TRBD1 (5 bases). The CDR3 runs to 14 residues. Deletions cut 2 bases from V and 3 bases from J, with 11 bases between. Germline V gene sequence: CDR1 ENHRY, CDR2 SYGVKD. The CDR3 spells CAISEADSFYEQYF. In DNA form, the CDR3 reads TGTGCCATCAGTGAGGCTGACAGTTTCTACGAGCAGTACTTC.

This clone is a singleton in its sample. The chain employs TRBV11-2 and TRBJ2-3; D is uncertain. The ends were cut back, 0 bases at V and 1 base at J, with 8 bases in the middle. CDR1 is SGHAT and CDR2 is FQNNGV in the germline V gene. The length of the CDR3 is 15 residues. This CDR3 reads CASSLDWSGTDTQYF. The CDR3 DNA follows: TGTGCCAGCAGCTTAGATTGGAGTGGCACAGATACGCAGTATTTT.

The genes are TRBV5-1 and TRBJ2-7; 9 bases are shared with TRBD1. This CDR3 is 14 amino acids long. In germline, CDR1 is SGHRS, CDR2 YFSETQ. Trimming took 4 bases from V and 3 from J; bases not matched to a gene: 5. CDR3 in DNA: TGCGCCAGCAGCCCGGACAGGGGTGACTACGAGCAGTACTTC. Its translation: CASSPDRGDYEQYF.

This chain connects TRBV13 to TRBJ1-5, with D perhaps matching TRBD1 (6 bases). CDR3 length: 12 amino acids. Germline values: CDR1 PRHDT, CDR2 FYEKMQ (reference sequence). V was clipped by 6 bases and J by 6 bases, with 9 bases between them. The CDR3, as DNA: TGTGCCAGCAGTCGAGGGGGTCAGCCCCAGCATTTT. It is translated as CASSRGGQPQHF.

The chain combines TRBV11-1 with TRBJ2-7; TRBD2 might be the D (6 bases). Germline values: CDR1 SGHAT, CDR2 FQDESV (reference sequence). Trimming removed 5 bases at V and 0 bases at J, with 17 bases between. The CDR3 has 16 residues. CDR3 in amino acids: CASSRPLGSSSYEQYF. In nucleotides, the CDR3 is TGTGCCAGCAGCCGCCCCCTCGGGAGTAGCTCCTACGAGCAGTACTTC.

CDR3 sequence: CAPPLRDREADTQYF. CDR3 nucleotide sequence: TGTGCCCCCCCTCTCCGGGACAGGGAAGCAGATACGCAGTATTTT. The J gene is TRBJ2-3, the V gene TRBV24-1, with 9 nucleotides matching TRBD1. The J segment lost 4 bases and the V segment lost 12 bases, leaving 13 bases of the junction unmatched. This CDR3 spans 15 amino acids. Germline values: CDR1 KGHDR, CDR2 SFDVKD.

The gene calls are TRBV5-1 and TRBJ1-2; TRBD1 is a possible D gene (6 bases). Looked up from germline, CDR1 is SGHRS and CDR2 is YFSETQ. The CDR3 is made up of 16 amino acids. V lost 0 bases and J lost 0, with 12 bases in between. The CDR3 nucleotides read TGCGCCAGCAGCTTGGGTCCCTCAGGGGCTAACTATGGCTACACCTTC. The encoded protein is CASSLGPSGANYGYTF.

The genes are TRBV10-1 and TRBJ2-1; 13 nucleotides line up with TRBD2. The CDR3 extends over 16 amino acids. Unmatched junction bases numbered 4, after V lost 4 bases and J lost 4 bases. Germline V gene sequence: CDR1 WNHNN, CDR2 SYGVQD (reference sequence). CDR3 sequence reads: CASSASTSGGYNEQFF. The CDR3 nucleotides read TGCGCCAGCAGTGCCTCGACTAGCGGGGGGTACAATGAGCAGTTCTTC.

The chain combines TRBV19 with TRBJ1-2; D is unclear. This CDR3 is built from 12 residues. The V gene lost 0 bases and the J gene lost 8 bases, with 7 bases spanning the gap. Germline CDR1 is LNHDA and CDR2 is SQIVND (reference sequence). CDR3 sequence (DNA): TGTGCCAGTAGTATAGATCCCGCGGGCTACACCTTC. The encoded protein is CASSIDPAGYTF.

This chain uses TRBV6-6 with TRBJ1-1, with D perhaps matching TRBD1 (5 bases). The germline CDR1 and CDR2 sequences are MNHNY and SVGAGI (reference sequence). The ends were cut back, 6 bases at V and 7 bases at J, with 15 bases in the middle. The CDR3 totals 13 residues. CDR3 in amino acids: CASRNDLRGEAFF. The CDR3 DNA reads TGTGCCAGCAGAAACGACCTAAGGGGTGAAGCTTTCTTT.

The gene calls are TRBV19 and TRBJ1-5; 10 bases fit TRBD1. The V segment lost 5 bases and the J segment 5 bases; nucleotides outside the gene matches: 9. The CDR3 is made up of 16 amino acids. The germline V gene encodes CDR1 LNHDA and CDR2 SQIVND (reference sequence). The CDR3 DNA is TGTGCCAGTAGTCCCACGGGACAGGGGTACGATCAGCCCCAGCATTTT. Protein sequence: CASSPTGQGYDQPQHF.

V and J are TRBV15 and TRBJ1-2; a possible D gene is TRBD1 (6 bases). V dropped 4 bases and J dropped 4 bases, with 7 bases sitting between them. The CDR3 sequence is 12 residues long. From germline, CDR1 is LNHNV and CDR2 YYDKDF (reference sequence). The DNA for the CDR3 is TGTGCCACCAGCATGGACAGCTATGGCTACACCTTC. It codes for CATSMDSYGYTF.

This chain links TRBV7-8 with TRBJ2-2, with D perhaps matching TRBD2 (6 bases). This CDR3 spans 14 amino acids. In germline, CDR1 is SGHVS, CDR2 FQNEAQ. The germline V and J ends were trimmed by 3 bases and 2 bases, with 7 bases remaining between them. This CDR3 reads CASSFGLNTGELFF. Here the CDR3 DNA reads TGTGCCAGCAGCTTCGGACTAAACACCGGGGAGCTGTTTTTT.

In nucleotides, the CDR3 is TGTGCCAGCAGCCACCAGGGGAGAGGGGCCTACAATGAGCAGTTCTTC. Protein: CASSHQGRGAYNEQFF. J is TRBJ2-1 and V is TRBV3-1 (or the pseudogene TRBV3-2); perhaps TRBD1 as D (6 bases). This CDR3 region has 16 residues. The germline V and J ends were trimmed by 3 bases and 2 bases, with 14 bases remaining between them. Germline V gene data show CDR1 as LGHDT and CDR2 as YNNKEL (reference sequence).

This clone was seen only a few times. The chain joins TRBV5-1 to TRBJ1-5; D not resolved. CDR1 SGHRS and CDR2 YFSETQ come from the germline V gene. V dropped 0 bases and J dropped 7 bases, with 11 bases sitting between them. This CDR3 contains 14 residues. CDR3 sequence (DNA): TGCGCCAGCAGCTTGGAGGCCTCCGGGCAGCCCCAGCATTTT. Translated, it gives CASSLEASGQPQHF.

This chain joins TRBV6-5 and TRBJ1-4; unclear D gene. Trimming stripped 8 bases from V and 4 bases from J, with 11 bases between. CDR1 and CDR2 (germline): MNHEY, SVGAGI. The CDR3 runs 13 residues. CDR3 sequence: CASGRSVNEKLFF. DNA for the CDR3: TGTGCCAGCGGGAGGTCCGTTAATGAAAAACTGTTTTTT.

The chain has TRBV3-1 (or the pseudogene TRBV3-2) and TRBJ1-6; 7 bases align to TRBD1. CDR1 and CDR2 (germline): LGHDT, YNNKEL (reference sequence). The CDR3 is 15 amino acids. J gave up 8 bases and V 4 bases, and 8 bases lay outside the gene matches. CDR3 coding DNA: TGTGCCAGCAGCCGAACCGGGACAGTTTATTCACCCCTCCACTTT. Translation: CASSRTGTVYSPLHF.

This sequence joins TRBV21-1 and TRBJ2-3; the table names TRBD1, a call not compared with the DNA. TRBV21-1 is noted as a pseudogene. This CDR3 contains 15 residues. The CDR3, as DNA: TGTGCCAGCAGCACCACAGGGGCCGGCACAGATACGCAGTATTTT. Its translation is CASSTTGAGTDTQYF.

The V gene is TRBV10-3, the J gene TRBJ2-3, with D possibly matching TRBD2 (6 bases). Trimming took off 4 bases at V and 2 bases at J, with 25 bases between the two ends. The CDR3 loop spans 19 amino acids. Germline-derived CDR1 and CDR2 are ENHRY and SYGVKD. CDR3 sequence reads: CAISGFSSLNGTYTDTQYF. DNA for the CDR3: TGTGCCATCAGTGGGTTCTCCTCTTTAAATGGGACTTACACAGATACGCAGTATTTT.

CDR3 sequence (DNA): TGTGCCAGTAGTATAGCCCGACAGGGGAAAGATACGCAGTATTTT. Its protein product is CASSIARQGKDTQYF. The chain joins TRBV19 to TRBJ2-3, with TRBD1 matching over 8 bases. This CDR3 region has 15 residues. Trimming took 1 base from V and 5 from J; bases not matched to a gene: 5. The V gene's germline CDR1 is LNHDA and CDR2 SQIVND (reference sequence).

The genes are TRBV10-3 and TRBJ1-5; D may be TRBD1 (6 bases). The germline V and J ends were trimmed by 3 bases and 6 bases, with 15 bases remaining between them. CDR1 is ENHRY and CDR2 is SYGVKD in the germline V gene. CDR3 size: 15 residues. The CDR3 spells CAISEGWGRGQPQHF. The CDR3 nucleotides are TGTGCCATCAGTGAAGGATGGGGGCGCGGTCAGCCCCAGCATTTT.